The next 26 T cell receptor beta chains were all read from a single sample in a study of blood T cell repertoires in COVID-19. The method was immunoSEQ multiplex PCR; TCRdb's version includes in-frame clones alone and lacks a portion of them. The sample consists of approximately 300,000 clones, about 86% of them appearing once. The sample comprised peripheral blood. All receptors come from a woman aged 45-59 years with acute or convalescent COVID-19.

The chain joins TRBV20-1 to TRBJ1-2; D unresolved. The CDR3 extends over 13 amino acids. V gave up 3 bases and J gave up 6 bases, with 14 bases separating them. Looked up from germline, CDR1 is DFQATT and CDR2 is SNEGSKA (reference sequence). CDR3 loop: CSASDPGVDGYTF. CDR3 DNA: TGCAGTGCTAGTGACCCCGGTGTGGATGGCTACACCTTC.

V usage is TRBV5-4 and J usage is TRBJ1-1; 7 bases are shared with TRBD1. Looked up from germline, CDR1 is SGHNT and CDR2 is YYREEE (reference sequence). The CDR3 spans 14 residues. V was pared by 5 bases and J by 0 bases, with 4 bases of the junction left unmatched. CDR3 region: CASSPGQVNTEAFF. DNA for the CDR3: TGTGCCAGCAGTCCAGGACAGGTGAACACTGAAGCTTTCTTT.

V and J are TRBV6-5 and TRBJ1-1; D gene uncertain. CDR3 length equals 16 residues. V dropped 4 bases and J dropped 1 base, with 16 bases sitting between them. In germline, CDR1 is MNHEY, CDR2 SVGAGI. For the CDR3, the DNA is TGTGCCAGCAGTTCACTTTCGATATCGCGGAACACTGAAGCTTTCTTT. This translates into CASSSLSISRNTEAFF.

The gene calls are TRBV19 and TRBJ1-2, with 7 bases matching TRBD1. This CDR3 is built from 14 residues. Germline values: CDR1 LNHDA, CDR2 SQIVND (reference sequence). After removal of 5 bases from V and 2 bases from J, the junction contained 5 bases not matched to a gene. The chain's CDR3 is CASSARDRNYGYTF. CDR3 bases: TGTGCCAGTAGTGCGCGGGACAGAAACTATGGCTACACCTTC.

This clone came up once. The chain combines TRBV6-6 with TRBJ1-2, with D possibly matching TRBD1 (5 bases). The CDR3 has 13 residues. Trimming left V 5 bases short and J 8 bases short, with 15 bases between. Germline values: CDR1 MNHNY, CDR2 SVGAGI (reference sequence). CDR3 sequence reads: CASSDAWGGGYTF. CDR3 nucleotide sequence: TGTGCCAGCAGTGATGCCTGGGGGGGAGGCTACACCTTC.

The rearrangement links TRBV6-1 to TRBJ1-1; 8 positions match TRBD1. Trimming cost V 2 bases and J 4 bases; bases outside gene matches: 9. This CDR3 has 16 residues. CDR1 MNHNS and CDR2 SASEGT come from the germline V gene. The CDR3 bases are TGTGCCAGCAGTGAATTATACACCACAGGGGGCACTGAAGCTTTCTTT. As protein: CASSELYTTGGTEAFF.

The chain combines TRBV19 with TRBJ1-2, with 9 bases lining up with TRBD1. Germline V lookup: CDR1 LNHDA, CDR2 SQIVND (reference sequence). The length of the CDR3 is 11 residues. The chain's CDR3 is CAVRDRDGYTF. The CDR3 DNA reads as TGTGCTGTCCGGGACAGGGATGGCTACACCTTC.

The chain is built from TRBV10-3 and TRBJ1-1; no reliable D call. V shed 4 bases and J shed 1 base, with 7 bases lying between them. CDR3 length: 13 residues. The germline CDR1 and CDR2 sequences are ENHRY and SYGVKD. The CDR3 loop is CAISASSNTEAFF. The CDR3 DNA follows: TGTGCCATCAGTGCCTCGTCGAACACTGAAGCTTTCTTT.

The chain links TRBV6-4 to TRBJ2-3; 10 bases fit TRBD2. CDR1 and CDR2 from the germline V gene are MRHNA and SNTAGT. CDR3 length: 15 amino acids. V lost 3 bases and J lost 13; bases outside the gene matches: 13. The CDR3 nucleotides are TGTGCCAGCAGTGAGCTGGGTAGCGGGGGGCCTAATAAGTATTTT. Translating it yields CASSELGSGGPNKYF.

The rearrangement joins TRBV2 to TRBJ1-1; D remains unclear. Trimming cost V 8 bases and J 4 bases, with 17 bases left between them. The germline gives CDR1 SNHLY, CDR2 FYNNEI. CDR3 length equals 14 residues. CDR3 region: CASLESHGSTEAFF. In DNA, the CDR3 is TGTGCCAGCCTAGAGAGCCATGGGAGCACTGAAGCTTTCTTT. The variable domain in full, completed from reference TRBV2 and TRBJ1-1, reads EPEVTQTPSHQVTQMGQEVILRCVPISNHLYFYWYRQILGQKVEFLVSFYNNEISEKSEIFDDQFSVERPDGSNFTLKIRSTKLEDSAMYFCASLESHGSTEAFFGQGTRLTVV.

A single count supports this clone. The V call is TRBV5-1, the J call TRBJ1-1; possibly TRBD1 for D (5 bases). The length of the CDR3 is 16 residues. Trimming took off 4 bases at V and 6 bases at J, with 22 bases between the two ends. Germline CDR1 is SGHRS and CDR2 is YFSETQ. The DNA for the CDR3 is TGCGCCAGCAGCCGCGGGGGACCCACATCGTTGGCTGAAGCTTTCTTT. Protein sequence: CASSRGGPTSLAEAFF.

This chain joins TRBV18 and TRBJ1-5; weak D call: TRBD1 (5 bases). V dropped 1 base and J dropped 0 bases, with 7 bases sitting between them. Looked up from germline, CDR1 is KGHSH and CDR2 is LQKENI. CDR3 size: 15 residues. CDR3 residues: CASSPQGNSNQPQHF. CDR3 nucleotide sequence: TGTGCCAGCTCACCACAGGGGAATAGCAATCAGCCCCAGCATTTT.

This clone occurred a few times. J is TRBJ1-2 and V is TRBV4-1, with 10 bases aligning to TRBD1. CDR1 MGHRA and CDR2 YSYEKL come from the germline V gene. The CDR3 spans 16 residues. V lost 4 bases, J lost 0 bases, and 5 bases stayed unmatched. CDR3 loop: CASSRTGGLTNYGYTF. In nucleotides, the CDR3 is TGCGCCAGCAGCCGGACAGGGGGTTTAACTAACTATGGCTACACCTTC.

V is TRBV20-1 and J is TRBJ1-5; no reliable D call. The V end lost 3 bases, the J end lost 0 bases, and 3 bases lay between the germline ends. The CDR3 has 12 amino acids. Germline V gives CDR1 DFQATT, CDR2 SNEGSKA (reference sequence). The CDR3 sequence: CSASYSNQPQHF. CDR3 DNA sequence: TGCAGTGCTAGTTATAGCAATCAGCCCCAGCATTTT.

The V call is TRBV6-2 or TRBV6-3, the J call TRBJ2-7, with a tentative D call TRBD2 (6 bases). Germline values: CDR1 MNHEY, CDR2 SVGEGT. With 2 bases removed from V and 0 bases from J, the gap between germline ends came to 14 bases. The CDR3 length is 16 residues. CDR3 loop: CASSYLPGSPSYEQYF. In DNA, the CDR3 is TGTGCCAGCAGTTACCTGCCCGGGAGCCCCTCCTACGAGCAGTACTTC.

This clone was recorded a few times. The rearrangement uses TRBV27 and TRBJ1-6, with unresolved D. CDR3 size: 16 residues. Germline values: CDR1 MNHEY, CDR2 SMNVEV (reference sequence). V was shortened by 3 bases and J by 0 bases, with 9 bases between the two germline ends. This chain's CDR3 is CASSFGASSYNSPLHF. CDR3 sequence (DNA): TGTGCCAGCAGTTTCGGCGCTAGCTCCTATAATTCACCCCTCCACTTT.

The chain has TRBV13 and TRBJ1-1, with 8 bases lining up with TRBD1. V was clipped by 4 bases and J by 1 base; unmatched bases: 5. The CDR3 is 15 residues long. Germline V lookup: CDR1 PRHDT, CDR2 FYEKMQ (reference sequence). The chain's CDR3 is CASSSLGTGNTEAFF. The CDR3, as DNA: TGTGCCAGCAGCTCATTAGGGACAGGGAACACTGAAGCTTTCTTT. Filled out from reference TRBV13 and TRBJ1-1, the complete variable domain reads AAGVIQSPRHLIKEKRETATLKCYPIPRHDTVYWYQQGPGQDPQFLISFYEKMQSDKGSIPDRFSAQQFSDYHSELNMSSLELGDSALYFCASSSLGTGNTEAFFGQGTRLTVV.

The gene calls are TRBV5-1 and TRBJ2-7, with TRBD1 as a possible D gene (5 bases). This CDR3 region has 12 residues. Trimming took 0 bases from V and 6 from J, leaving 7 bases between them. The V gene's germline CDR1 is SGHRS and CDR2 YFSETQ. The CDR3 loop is CASSLGGLEQYV. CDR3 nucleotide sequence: TGCGCCAGCAGCTTGGGGGGCCTCGAGCAGTACGTC.

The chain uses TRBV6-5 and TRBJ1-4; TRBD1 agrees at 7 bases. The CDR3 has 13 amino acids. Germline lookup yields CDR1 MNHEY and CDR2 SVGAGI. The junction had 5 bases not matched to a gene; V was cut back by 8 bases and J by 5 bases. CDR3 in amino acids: CASSPRGNEKLFF. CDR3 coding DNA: TGTGCCAGCTCCCCCAGGGGGAATGAAAAACTGTTTTTT.

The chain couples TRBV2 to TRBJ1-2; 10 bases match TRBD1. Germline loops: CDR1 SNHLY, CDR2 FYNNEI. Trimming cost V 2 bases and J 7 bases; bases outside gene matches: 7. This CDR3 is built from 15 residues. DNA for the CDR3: TGTGCCAGCAGTGAAAGGGACAGGGGATCGAGTGGCTACACCTTC. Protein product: CASSERDRGSSGYTF.

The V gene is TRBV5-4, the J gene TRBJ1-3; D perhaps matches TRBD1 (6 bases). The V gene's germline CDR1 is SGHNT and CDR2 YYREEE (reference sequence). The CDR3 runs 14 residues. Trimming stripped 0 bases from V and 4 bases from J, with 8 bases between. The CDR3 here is CASSLAGAGNTIYF. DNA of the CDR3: TGTGCCAGCAGCTTGGCAGGGGCAGGAAACACCATATATTTT.

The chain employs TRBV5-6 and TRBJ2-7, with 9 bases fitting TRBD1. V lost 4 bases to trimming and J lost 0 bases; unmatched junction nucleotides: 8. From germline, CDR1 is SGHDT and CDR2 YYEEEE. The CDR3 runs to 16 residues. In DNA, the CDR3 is TGTGCCAGCAGCCAGGGGGACAGGGCCCTCTCCTACGAGCAGTACTTC. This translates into CASSQGDRALSYEQYF.

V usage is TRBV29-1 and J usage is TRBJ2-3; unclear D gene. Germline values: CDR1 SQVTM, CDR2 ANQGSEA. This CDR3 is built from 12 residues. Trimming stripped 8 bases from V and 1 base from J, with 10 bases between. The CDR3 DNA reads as TGCAGCTTTTGGGCCCGCACAGATACGCAGTATTTT. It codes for CSFWARTDTQYF.

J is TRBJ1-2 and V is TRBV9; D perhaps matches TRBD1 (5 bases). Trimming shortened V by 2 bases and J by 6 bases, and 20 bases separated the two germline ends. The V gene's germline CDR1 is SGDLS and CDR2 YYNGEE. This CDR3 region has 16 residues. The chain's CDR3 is CASSVRLEAGIDGYTF. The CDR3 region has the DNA TGTGCCAGCAGCGTTCGCCTCGAGGCAGGGATTGATGGCTACACCTTC.

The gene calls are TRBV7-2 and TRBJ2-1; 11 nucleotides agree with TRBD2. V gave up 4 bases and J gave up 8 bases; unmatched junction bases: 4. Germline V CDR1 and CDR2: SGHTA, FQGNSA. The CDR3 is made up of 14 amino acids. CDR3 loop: CASSSVAGGYEQFF. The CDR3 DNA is TGTGCCAGCAGCTCCGTAGCGGGGGGGTATGAGCAGTTCTTC. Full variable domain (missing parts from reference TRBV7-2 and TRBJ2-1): GAGVSQSPSNKVTEKGKDVELRCDPISGHTALYWYRQSLGQGLEFLIYFQGNSAPDKSGLPSDRFSAERTGGSVSTLTIQRTQQEDSAVYLCASSSVAGGYEQFFGPGTRLTVL.

CDR3 nucleotide sequence: TGTGCCAGCAGATCGACAGGGGTGCAAGAGACCCAGTACTTC. Protein: CASRSTGVQETQYF. V and J are TRBV6-5 and TRBJ2-5; 8 bases align to TRBD1. After removal of 6 bases from V and 2 bases from J, the junction contained 5 bases not matched to a gene. Germline CDR1 is MNHEY and CDR2 is SVGAGI. This CDR3 region has 14 residues.